These 28 T cell receptor beta chains originate from one sample sequenced in a study of long-term antiretroviral therapy in people with HIV. The assay used was immunoSEQ (version v3.0), run at survey level. Sequencing was performed with immunoSEQ multiplex PCR; in TCRdb, only in-frame clones are kept and a portion is missing. The table shows over 35,000 clones, with roughly 80% occurring only once. The starting material was unsorted PBMCs, obtained 1.5 years after starting antiretroviral therapy. The receptors derive from a man aged 18 to 29 with HIV.

This clone has just one count. The chain uses TRBV29-1 and TRBJ2-7, with D perhaps matching TRBD1 (6 bases). This CDR3 has 14 residues. Trimming took off 4 bases at V and 2 bases at J, with 15 bases between the two ends. Per the germline V gene, CDR1 is SQVTM and CDR2 is ANQGSEA. CDR3 region: CSVVTGSHTYEQYF. The CDR3, as DNA: TGCAGCGTTGTCACAGGGAGCCATACCTACGAGCAGTACTTC.

The V gene is TRBV6-1, the J gene TRBJ2-7, with 7 bases aligning to TRBD2. J lost 5 bases, V lost 9 bases, and 4 bases had no gene match. Germline values: CDR1 MNHNS, CDR2 SASEGT. This CDR3 is 11 amino acids long. Written as DNA, the CDR3 is TGTGCCAGTGGACTAGTTAACGAGCAGTACTTC. This gives the protein CASGLVNEQYF.

The rearrangement links TRBV5-1 to TRBJ1-1; 11 positions match TRBD1. The ends lost 4 bases at V and 5 bases at J; junction bases unmatched: 13. The V gene's germline CDR1 is SGHRS and CDR2 YFSETQ. The CDR3 loop spans 17 amino acids. The CDR3 is CASSPKGQGVIDTEAFF. In DNA form, the CDR3 reads TGCGCCAGCAGCCCAAAGGGACAGGGGGTCATTGATACTGAAGCTTTCTTT.

This chain connects TRBV2 to TRBJ1-5; D remains unclear. CDR1 is SNHLY and CDR2 is FYNNEI in the germline V gene. The CDR3 consists of 12 residues. The V end was cut by 6 bases, the J end by 2 bases, with 5 bases between. CDR3 in DNA: TGTGCCAGCAGAGATCGCAATCAGCCCCAGCATTTT. This encodes CASRDRNQPQHF. The whole variable domain, remainder taken from reference TRBV2 and TRBJ1-5, is EPEVTQTPSHQVTQMGQEVILRCVPISNHLYFYWYRQILGQKVEFLVSFYNNEISEKSEIFDDQFSVERPDGSNFTLKIRSTKLEDSAMYFCASRDRNQPQHFGDGTRLSIL.

The chain employs TRBV6-4 and TRBJ2-3; 10 positions agree with TRBD2. With V trimmed by 0 bases and J by 5 bases, 5 bases remained unmatched. This CDR3 spans 16 amino acids. Germline V gives CDR1 MRHNA, CDR2 SNTAGT. The CDR3 DNA follows: TGTGCCAGCAGTGACTCGAGCGGGAGGGAGGTAGATACGCAGTATTTT. It yields the protein CASSDSSGREVDTQYF.

The V call is TRBV20-1, the J call TRBJ2-7; no clear D. V lost 6 bases and J lost 2, with 8 bases in between. Germline V gene sequence: CDR1 DFQATT, CDR2 SNEGSKA (reference sequence). The CDR3 is made up of 11 amino acids. In nucleotides, the CDR3 is TGCAGTGCAAGACTTACCTACGAGCAGTACTTC. Amino acid sequence: CSARLTYEQYF.

The rearrangement links TRBV4-3 to TRBJ2-1, with a tentative D call TRBD2 (5 bases). The V and J ends lost 0 bases and 7 bases respectively, with 13 bases between them. Germline loops: CDR1 LGHNA, CDR2 YSLEER. The CDR3 has 15 amino acids. Here the CDR3 reads CASSQDIVRGNEQFF. CDR3 DNA: TGCGCCAGCAGCCAAGATATTGTCCGGGGAAATGAGCAGTTCTTC.

This sequence joins TRBV7-9 and TRBJ2-7, with D perhaps TRBD1 (6 bases). Looked up from germline, CDR1 is SEHNR and CDR2 is FQNEAQ (reference sequence). There are 13 residues in the CDR3. V shed 2 bases and J shed 3 bases, with 8 bases lying between them. The CDR3 is CASSLPRGYEQYF. Here the CDR3 DNA reads TGTGCCAGCAGCTTACCCAGGGGCTACGAGCAGTACTTC.

A few counts support this clone. The chain carries TRBV6-6 and TRBJ2-7, with 7 bases matching TRBD1. The germline V gene encodes CDR1 MNHNY and CDR2 SVGAGI (reference sequence). V was pared by 10 bases and J by 1 base, with 4 bases of the junction left unmatched. The CDR3 is 12 residues long. The CDR3 DNA reads TGTGCCACTCGGGACAGTTCCTACGAGCAGTACTTC. Translating it yields CATRDSSYEQYF.

A few counts support this clone. The chain recombines TRBV2 with TRBJ1-5; no reliable D call. V was cut by 9 bases and J by 2 bases, with 14 bases left in between. The germline V gene has CDR1 SNHLY and CDR2 FYNNEI. The CDR3 extends over 14 amino acids. The CDR3 coding sequence is TGTGCCAGTAAGATTTCCGGGGGCAATCAGCCCCAGCATTTT. It encodes CASKISGGNQPQHF.

The V and J genes are TRBV27 and TRBJ2-7; TRBD2 agrees at 7 bases. The germline CDR1 and CDR2 sequences are MNHEY and SMNVEV (reference sequence). CDR3 length: 15 residues. With 3 bases clipped from V and 3 bases from J, the junction kept 8 bases outside the gene matches. DNA for the CDR3: TGTGCCAGCAGTTTCCGTGCGGGAGACATCTACGAGCAGTACTTC. It codes for CASSFRAGDIYEQYF.

V usage is TRBV28 and J usage is TRBJ1-2; D possibly corresponds to TRBD1 (6 bases). V was cut by 3 bases and J by 4 bases, with 9 bases left in between. Germline CDR1 and CDR2: MDHEN and SYDVKM. CDR3 length: 13 residues. The CDR3 bases are TGTGCCAGCAGTTTGGGAGGGGGCTATGGCTACACCTTC. It encodes CASSLGGGYGYTF.

The V and J genes are TRBV6-5 and TRBJ2-7, with a weak D call TRBD1 (7 bases). Germline V gene sequence: CDR1 MNHEY, CDR2 SVGAGI. Between the trimmed V and J ends, which lost 8 bases and 2 bases, there was a span of 13 bases. The CDR3 consists of 13 residues. CDR3 coding DNA: TGTGCCAGCTCCCGCGGGACAGCCTACGAGCAGTACTTC. It yields the protein CASSRGTAYEQYF.

The J gene is TRBJ2-1, the V gene TRBV5-1; TRBD2 matches 10 bases. V trimming: 0 bases; J trimming: 7 bases; junction bases outside the gene matches: 7. Germline V lookup: CDR1 SGHRS, CDR2 YFSETQ. The CDR3 totals 16 residues. DNA of the CDR3: TGCGCCAGCAGCTTGGCGCTAGCGGGAGATCCGAATGAGCAGTTCTTC. Encoded protein: CASSLALAGDPNEQFF.

The chain couples TRBV28 to TRBJ1-3; D might be TRBD1 (6 bases). The V gene lost 6 bases and the J gene lost 0 bases, with 12 bases spanning the gap. Germline values: CDR1 MDHEN, CDR2 SYDVKM. The length of the CDR3 is 15 residues. In nucleotides, the CDR3 is TGTGCCAGCAGCTACGACAGGACCTCTGGAAACACCATATATTTT. It translates to CASSYDRTSGNTIYF.

This chain uses TRBV5-4 with TRBJ2-3, with TRBD2 matching over 8 bases. Germline CDR1 and CDR2: SGHNT and YYREEE (reference sequence). This CDR3 region has 14 residues. J was trimmed by 9 bases and V by 0 bases; bases with no gene match: 6. The CDR3 nucleotides read TGTGCCAGCAGCTTGGATAGCGGGGTGACAACGCAGTATTTT. Encoded protein: CASSLDSGVTTQYF.

This rearrangement joins TRBV5-1 to TRBJ2-7; 7 nucleotides match TRBD2. Losses at the gene ends were 0 bases for V and 3 bases for J; bases not matched to a gene: 6. CDR3 size: 15 residues. Germline loops: CDR1 SGHRS, CDR2 YFSETQ. DNA of the CDR3: TGCGCCAGCAGCTTGGTCGGCGGGAGTATCTACGAGCAGTACTTC. This codes for CASSLVGGSIYEQYF.

The chain couples TRBV7-7 to TRBJ2-1, with D hard to call. V shed 2 bases and J shed 9 bases, with 11 bases lying between them. Germline CDR1 SSHAT, CDR2 FNYEAQ (reference sequence). The CDR3 loop spans 13 amino acids. CDR3: CASSLSSYGEQFF. In nucleotides, the CDR3 is TGTGCCAGCAGCTTATCTAGTTACGGTGAGCAGTTCTTC.

The chain links TRBV14 to TRBJ2-7; 7 bases match TRBD1. CDR1 is SGHDN, CDR2 FVKESK, per germline. The CDR3 spans 15 residues. Trimming at V came to 0 bases and at J to 6 bases, leaving 8 bases not matched to a gene. The CDR3 loop reads CASSQDLARGREQYF. For the CDR3, the DNA is TGTGCCAGCAGCCAAGATTTGGCTAGGGGGCGCGAGCAGTACTTC.

The V call is TRBV12-5, the J call TRBJ2-6; TRBD1 matches 9 bases. CDR1 and CDR2 (germline): LGHNT, FRNRAP. CDR3 size: 20 residues. Unmatched junction bases numbered 11, after V lost 1 base and J lost 1 base. CDR3: CASGLAPQGARGSGANVLTF. CDR3 in DNA: TGTGCTAGTGGTTTGGCGCCACAGGGGGCACGCGGATCTGGGGCCAACGTCCTGACTTTC.

The chain is built from TRBV13 and TRBJ2-1, with 10 bases identical to TRBD2. This CDR3 contains 16 residues. V shed 5 bases, J shed 12 bases, and the junction held 16 bases outside the gene matches. Germline V lookup: CDR1 PRHDT, CDR2 FYEKMQ (reference sequence). The CDR3 is CASSLLAGVGFDGQFF. The CDR3 DNA reads as TGTGCCAGCAGCCTTCTAGCGGGAGTTGGATTCGATGGGCAGTTCTTC.

J is TRBJ2-1 and V is TRBV4-1; 9 bases are a match to TRBD2. V dropped 2 bases and J dropped 6; count of bases not matched to a gene: 2. CDR1 and CDR2 (germline): MGHRA, YSYEKL. The CDR3 contains 14 residues. The CDR3 nucleotides are TGCGCCAGCAGCCAACCTAGCGGGACCAATGAGCAGTTCTTC. It codes for CASSQPSGTNEQFF.

The gene calls are TRBV19 and TRBJ1-2, with D tentatively TRBD1 (5 bases). Germline V gene data show CDR1 as LNHDA and CDR2 as SQIVND (reference sequence). There are 13 residues in the CDR3. V was pared by 9 bases and J by 2 bases, with 13 bases between. CDR3 region: CASGDGENYGYTF. The CDR3 bases are TGTGCCAGCGGGGACGGGGAAAACTATGGCTACACCTTC.

The chain couples TRBV6-5 to TRBJ2-1; TRBD2 agrees at 11 bases. Germline assignment: CDR1 MNHEY and CDR2 SVGAGI. The CDR3 sequence is 15 residues long. V was clipped by 8 bases and J by 8 bases; unmatched bases: 11. CDR3 sequence reads: CASSYRLAGGDEQFF. The CDR3 DNA sequence: TGTGCCAGCTCCTACCGCCTAGCGGGGGGTGATGAGCAGTTCTTC.

This CDR3 is CSASSGNTIYF. The CDR3 nucleotides are TGCAGCGCCTCCTCTGGAAACACCATATATTTT. The chain uses TRBV29-1 and TRBJ1-3; no clear D gene. CDR1 is SQVTM, CDR2 ANQGSEA, per germline. V shed 7 bases and J shed 0 bases, with 4 bases lying between them. This CDR3 spans 11 amino acids.

The rearrangement joins TRBV6-6 to TRBJ1-1; 8 nucleotides match TRBD1. V lost 4 bases and J lost 0; bases outside the gene matches: 7. Germline V gene lookup returns CDR1 MNHNY and CDR2 SVGAGI (reference sequence). The CDR3 spans 16 residues. CDR3 nucleotides: TGTGCCAGCAGTTCGAGACAGGGGCTGTTGAACACTGAAGCTTTCTTT. It translates to CASSSRQGLLNTEAFF.

J is TRBJ2-3 and V is TRBV27; TRBD2 aligns across 13 bases. The ends lost 5 bases at V and 3 bases at J; junction bases unmatched: 5. The germline V gene encodes CDR1 MNHEY and CDR2 SMNVEV (reference sequence). The CDR3 spans 16 residues. The CDR3 reads CASSLTTSGRTDTQYF. For the CDR3, the DNA is TGTGCCAGCAGTCTTACGACTAGCGGGAGGACAGATACGCAGTATTTT.

V and J are TRBV7-9 and TRBJ2-1; weak D call: TRBD2 (7 bases). Trimming removed 5 bases from V and 4 bases from J, with 15 bases in between. The germline CDR1 and CDR2 sequences are SEHNR and FQNEAQ (reference sequence). The CDR3 runs to 15 residues. The CDR3 is CASSQGGVVYNEQFF. Written as DNA, the CDR3 is TGTGCCAGCAGCCAAGGGGGGGTGGTGTACAATGAGCAGTTCTTC.